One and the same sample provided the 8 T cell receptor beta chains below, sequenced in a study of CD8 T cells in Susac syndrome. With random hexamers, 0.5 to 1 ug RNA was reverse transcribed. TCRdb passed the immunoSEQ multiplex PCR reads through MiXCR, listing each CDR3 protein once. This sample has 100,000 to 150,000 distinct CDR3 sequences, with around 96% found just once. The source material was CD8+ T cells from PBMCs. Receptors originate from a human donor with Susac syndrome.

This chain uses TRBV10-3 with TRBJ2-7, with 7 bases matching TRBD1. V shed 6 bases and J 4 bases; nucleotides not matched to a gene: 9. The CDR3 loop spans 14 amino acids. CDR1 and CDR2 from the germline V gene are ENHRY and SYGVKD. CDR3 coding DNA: TGTGCCATCAGACCCCGGGACAGAGCATACGAGCAGTACTTC. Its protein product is CAIRPRDRAYEQYF.

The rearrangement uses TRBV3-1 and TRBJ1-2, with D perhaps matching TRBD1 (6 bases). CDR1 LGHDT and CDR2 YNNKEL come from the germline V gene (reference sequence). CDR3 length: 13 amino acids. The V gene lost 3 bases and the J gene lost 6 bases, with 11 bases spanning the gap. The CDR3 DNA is TGTGCCAGCAGCCATGGACAGAGAGATGGCTACACCTTC. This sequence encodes CASSHGQRDGYTF.

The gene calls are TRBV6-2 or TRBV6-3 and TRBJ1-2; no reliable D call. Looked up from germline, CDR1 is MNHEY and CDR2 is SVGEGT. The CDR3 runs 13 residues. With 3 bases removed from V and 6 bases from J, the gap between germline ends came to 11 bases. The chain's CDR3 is CASSYQERDGYTF. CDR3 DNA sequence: TGTGCCAGCAGTTATCAGGAAAGGGATGGCTACACCTTC.

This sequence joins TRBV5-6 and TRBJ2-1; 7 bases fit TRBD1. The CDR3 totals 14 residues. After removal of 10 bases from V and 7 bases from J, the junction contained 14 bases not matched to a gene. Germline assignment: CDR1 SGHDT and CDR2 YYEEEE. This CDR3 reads CAAGWQGVRNEQFF. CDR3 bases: TGTGCCGCCGGGTGGCAGGGGGTAAGGAATGAGCAGTTCTTC.

CDR3 in amino acids: CASSDRERTDTQYF. The CDR3 coding sequence is TGCGCCAGCAGTGACCGGGAGCGTACAGATACGCAGTATTTT. The chain joins TRBV5-1 to TRBJ2-3, with TRBD2 as a possible D gene (6 bases). V lost 5 bases and J lost 3, with 13 bases in between. Germline-derived CDR1 and CDR2 are SGHRS and YFSETQ. The CDR3 totals 14 residues. The full variable domain, rest sourced from reference TRBV5-1 and TRBJ2-3, is KAGVTQTPRYLIKTRGQQVTLSCSPISGHRSVSWYQQTPGQGLQFLFEYFSETQRNKGNFPGRFSGRQFSNSRSEMNVSTLELGDSALYLCASSDRERTDTQYFGPGTRLTVL.

Here the CDR3 DNA reads TGTGCCAGCAGCCCCGGGCCTACAGGCACAGATACGCAGTATTTT. This translates into CASSPGPTGTDTQYF. The gene calls are TRBV6-4 and TRBJ2-3, with D uncertain. The V end lost 6 bases, the J end lost 1 base, and 14 bases lay between the germline ends. Germline CDR1 and CDR2: MRHNA and SNTAGT. The CDR3 runs to 15 residues.

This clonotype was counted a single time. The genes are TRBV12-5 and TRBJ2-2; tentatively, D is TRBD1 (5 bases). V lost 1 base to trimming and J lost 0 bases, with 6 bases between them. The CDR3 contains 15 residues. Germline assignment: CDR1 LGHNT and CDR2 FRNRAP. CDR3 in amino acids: CASGLGTTNTGELFF. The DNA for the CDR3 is TGTGCTAGTGGTTTGGGGACAACGAACACCGGGGAGCTGTTTTTT. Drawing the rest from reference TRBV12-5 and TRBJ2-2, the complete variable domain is DARVTQTPRHKVTEMGQEVTMRCQPILGHNTVFWYRQTMMQGLELLAYFRNRAPLDDSGMPKDRFSAEMPDATLATLKIQPSEPRDSAVYFCASGLGTTNTGELFFGEGSRLTVL.

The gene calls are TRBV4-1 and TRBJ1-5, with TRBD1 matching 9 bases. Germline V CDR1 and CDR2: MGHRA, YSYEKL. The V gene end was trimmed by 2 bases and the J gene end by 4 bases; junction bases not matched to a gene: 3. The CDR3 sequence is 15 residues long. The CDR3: CASSQTGQGNQPQHF. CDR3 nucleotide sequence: TGCGCCAGCAGCCAAACGGGACAGGGAAATCAGCCCCAGCATTTT.